What follows describes a single T cell receptor (beta chain). This sample includes further DNA sequences coding for the same CDR3. Authors' processing steps: For nucleated cells, counts were estimated from reference gene primer amplification. Data came from immunoSEQ multiplex PCR; TCRdb stores just in-frame clones and leaves some out. From that table come the V and J calls and clone size; the DNA was used to work out D and trimming. The sample consists of 80,000 to 100,000 clones, 75% to 85% of them appearing once. This sample stems from a study of blood T cell repertoires in COVID-19. Study overall: The origin of the acute and convalescent COVID-19 samples was the United States, Italy and Spain. T cells, B-cell-depleted T cells, or PBMCs provided the cDNA or gDNA that served as material.

The CDR3 covers 14 residues. CDR1 and CDR2 (germline): SGHVS, FNYEAQ. Trimming cost V 0 bases and J 5 bases; bases outside gene matches: 0. The source of this sequence is a man in his sixties or seventies with acute or convalescent COVID-19. The sample comprised peripheral blood. V gene TRBV7-6 combines with J gene TRBJ2-2; 7 bases agree with TRBD2. CDR3 residues: CASSLAGGTGELFF. In nucleotides, the CDR3 is TGTGCCAGCAGCTTAGCGGGAGGGACCGGGGAGCTGTTTTTT.